What follows describes a single T cell receptor (beta chain). CDR3 length: 14 amino acids. Trimming pared 4 bases from V and 7 bases from J, leaving 14 bases between. Germline CDR1 LGHDT, CDR2 YNNKEL (reference sequence). This record comes from a study of blood T cell repertoires in COVID-19. Study background: The United States, Italy and Spain provided the acute and convalescent COVID-19 samples. PBMCs, B-cell-depleted T cells, or T cells were the source of the cDNA or gDNA that made up the material.

In the original analysis: Amplifying reference gene primers gave estimates of nucleated cell counts. Produced via immunoSEQ multiplex PCR; TCRdb's table is partial and in-frame only. V and J calls plus clone size are reproduced from that table; the DNA served to infer D and trimming. The sample records about 98,000 clones, about nine tenths being singletons. The specimen was peripheral blood. The receptor was derived from a man aged 50-60 years with acute or convalescent COVID-19. This rearrangement joins TRBV3-1 (or the pseudogene TRBV3-2) to TRBJ1-5; perhaps TRBD1 as D (5 bases). The CDR3 loop is CASSPAPGKQPQHF. CDR3 DNA: TGTGCCAGCAGCCCCGCCCCAGGGAAACAGCCCCAGCATTTT.